Below are 30 T cell receptor beta chains sequenced from a single sample in a study of T cells in Graves' hyperthyroidism and ophthalmopathy. Amplified TCR beta CDR3 regions came from RNA transcripts. Using the HTBI primer set, a first-round RT-PCR was run on the TCR CDR3. TCRdb re-derived calls from the multiplex PCR reads in MiXCR, one entry per CDR3 protein. The data hold roughly 660,000 distinct CDR3 sequences, with approximately 15% observed a single time. The material sequenced was blood. Receptor source: a man between 45 and 60 years old with Graves' hyperthyroidism.

The chain has TRBV14 and TRBJ2-3; 11 nucleotides align to TRBD1. The CDR3 loop spans 19 amino acids. V lost 4 bases and J lost 0; bases outside the gene matches: 12. CDR1 and CDR2 from the germline V gene are SGHDN and FVKESK. The CDR3 is CASSLGQGAITRSTDTQYF. The CDR3 coding sequence is TGTGCCAGCAGCCTCGGACAGGGGGCGATCACGAGGAGCACAGATACGCAGTATTTT.

As concerns this clonotype: With a much larger clone just one base away, this may be a read error. The gene calls are TRBV27 and TRBJ2-7; D is perhaps TRBD1 (6 bases). CDR3 length equals 14 residues. Germline assignment: CDR1 MNHEY and CDR2 SMNVEV (reference sequence). CDR3 in amino acids: CASRDVNRVDEQHF. The CDR3, as DNA: TGTGCCAGCAGGGATGTAAACAGGGTGGACGAGCAGCACTTC.

This clonotype was counted many times. The chain recombines TRBV12-5 with TRBJ1-5; D call uncertain. From germline, CDR1 is LGHNT and CDR2 FRNRAP. V was shortened by 1 base and J by 5 bases, with 6 bases between the two germline ends. The CDR3 is 13 amino acids. CDR3 residues: CASGLGRDQPQHF. In DNA, the CDR3 is TGTGCTAGTGGTTTGGGGCGCGATCAGCCCCAGCATTTT. The full variable domain, rest sourced from reference TRBV12-5 and TRBJ1-5, is DARVTQTPRHKVTEMGQEVTMRCQPILGHNTVFWYRQTMMQGLELLAYFRNRAPLDDSGMPKDRFSAEMPDATLATLKIQPSEPRDSAVYFCASGLGRDQPQHFGDGTRLSIL.

This clonotype was seen many times. The V call is TRBV6-1, the J call TRBJ2-7; TRBD2 matches 7 bases. With 6 bases clipped from V and 7 bases from J, the junction kept 15 bases outside the gene matches. There are 15 residues in the CDR3. Germline V lookup: CDR1 MNHNS, CDR2 SASEGT. CDR3 nucleotides: TGTGCCAGCAGCAAAACCCCTGGCGGGAGCGTTGAGCAGTACTTC. Its protein is CASSKTPGGSVEQYF.

This clonotype appeared many times. The V gene is TRBV11-2, the J gene TRBJ2-6; TRBD1 matches at 8 bases. The germline V gene encodes CDR1 SGHAT and CDR2 FQNNGV. After removal of 0 bases from V and 2 bases from J, the junction contained 3 bases not matched to a gene. This CDR3 is 17 amino acids long. CDR3: CASSLDRGLTGANVLTF. In DNA, the CDR3 is TGTGCCAGCAGCTTAGACAGGGGGCTCACTGGGGCCAACGTCCTGACTTTC.

This clonotype was counted ten times or more. The chain joins TRBV28 to TRBJ2-1; 12 bases align to TRBD2. Trimming took 7 bases from V and 4 from J; bases not matched to a gene: 5. Germline-derived CDR1 and CDR2 are MDHEN and SYDVKM. The CDR3 is 15 residues long. CDR3 coding DNA: TGTGCCAGCAACCTGGGACTAGCGGGTTACAATGAGCAGTTCTTC. It encodes CASNLGLAGYNEQFF.

The table lists this clonotype with many counts. CDR3 residues: CASNYRDRGHHEQYF. The CDR3 DNA sequence: TGTGCCAGCAATTACCGGGACAGGGGGCACCACGAGCAGTACTTC. J is TRBJ2-7 and V is TRBV28; 12 positions match TRBD1. V lost 7 bases to trimming and J lost 5 bases; unmatched junction nucleotides: 9. The CDR3 spans 15 residues. Germline V gene sequence: CDR1 MDHEN, CDR2 SYDVKM.

This clonotype was counted ten times or more. The gene calls are TRBV28 and TRBJ2-5; 11 nucleotides align to TRBD2. The germline CDR1 and CDR2 sequences are MDHEN and SYDVKM. V shed 4 bases and J 9 bases; nucleotides not matched to a gene: 10. The CDR3 runs to 15 residues. In DNA, the CDR3 is TGTGCCAGCAGTTCGACTAGCGGGGCGGGTGTGGCCCAGTACTTC. It specifies CASSSTSGAGVAQYF.

The chain combines TRBV19 with TRBJ2-6, with a weak D call TRBD1 (7 bases). With 2 bases removed from V and 0 bases from J, the gap between germline ends came to 14 bases. This CDR3 region has 18 residues. The germline gives CDR1 LNHDA, CDR2 SQIVND (reference sequence). This chain's CDR3 is CASSIQGGHLSGANVLTF. The DNA of the CDR3 is TGTGCCAGTAGTATACAGGGGGGCCACCTCTCTGGGGCCAACGTCCTGACTTTC.

Concerning this clonotype itself: A much larger clone is a single base away; this may be a read error. V gene TRBV12-3 or TRBV12-4 combines with J gene TRBJ1-4, with TRBD1 matching over 10 bases. This CDR3 comprises 16 residues. CDR3 region: CAGSLTTGTGDEKLFF. The CDR3 bases are TGTGCCGGCAGTTTAACCACCGGGACAGGGGATGAAAAACTGTTTTTT.

This clonotype has ten or more counts. The genes are TRBV19 and TRBJ1-1; 7 bases align to TRBD1. The trim removed 2 bases at V and 7 bases at J, leaving 10 bases unmatched. CDR3 size: 15 residues. Germline V gene sequence: CDR1 LNHDA, CDR2 SQIVND (reference sequence). CDR3 region: CASSILGTEPYEAFF. In DNA, the CDR3 is TGTGCCAGTAGTATATTAGGGACAGAACCATATGAAGCTTTCTTT.

Only a few counts were recorded for this clonotype. The V and J genes are TRBV29-1 and TRBJ1-1, with D hard to call. CDR1 and CDR2 (germline): SQVTM, ANQGSEA. The length of the CDR3 is 14 residues. The V end was cut by 5 bases, the J end by 8 bases, with 21 bases between. The CDR3 sequence: CSVTLDSFVIEAFF. The CDR3 DNA follows: TGCAGCGTTACCCTCGACTCATTTGTTATCGAAGCTTTCTTT.

This clonotype came up many times. This sequence joins TRBV3-1 and TRBJ2-5, with a tentative D call TRBD2 (6 bases). Germline V gene lookup returns CDR1 LGHDT and CDR2 YNNKEL (reference sequence). Trimming shortened V by 1 base and J by 4 bases, and 13 bases separated the two germline ends. This CDR3 spans 15 amino acids. This CDR3 reads CASSQAPEGAETQYF. In DNA form, the CDR3 reads TGTGCCAGCAGCCAAGCCCCGGAGGGAGCAGAGACCCAGTACTTC.

The rearrangement uses TRBV29-1 and TRBJ2-3; the match to TRBD1 covers 9 bases. J was trimmed by 4 bases and V by 2 bases; bases with no gene match: 4. Germline values: CDR1 SQVTM, CDR2 ANQGSEA. This CDR3 has 14 amino acids. DNA of the CDR3: TGCAGCGTTGAAACAGGGGGCTGGGCAGATACGCAGTATTTT. Translated, it gives CSVETGGWADTQYF.

This clonotype came up once. This chain uses TRBV7-3 with TRBJ2-1; 10 bases align to TRBD2. V was clipped by 5 bases and J by 5 bases; unmatched bases: 9. The CDR3 runs 16 residues. Germline CDR1 reads SGHTA; CDR2 reads FQGTGA. CDR3: CASSLQAGGPNNEQFF. CDR3 DNA sequence: TGTGCCAGCAGCCTTCAAGCGGGAGGGCCAAACAATGAGCAGTTCTTC.

Remarks on this clonotype: This may stem from a read error, because a much larger clone lies one nucleotide away. The V call is TRBV5-5, the J call TRBJ1-5; 10 bases fit TRBD1. This CDR3 has 14 amino acids. Germline V gene lookup returns CDR1 SGHKS and CDR2 YYEKEE (reference sequence). In nucleotides, the CDR3 is TGTGCCAGCAGCTGGACAGGGGGAGGTCAGCCCCCGCATTTT. Translated, it gives CASSWTGGGQPPHF.

This chain links TRBV19 with TRBJ2-1; D is perhaps TRBD1 (6 bases). Germline V gives CDR1 LNHDA, CDR2 SQIVND (reference sequence). CDR3 length: 15 amino acids. The ends were cut back, 8 bases at V and 6 bases at J, with 20 bases in the middle. The CDR3 DNA is TGTGCCAGTCGCGTACAGGGATACAATTCCAATGAGCAGTTCTTC. It encodes CASRVQGYNSNEQFF.

This clonotype was seen many times. The rearrangement joins TRBV6-1 to TRBJ1-2; TRBD1 matches at 7 bases. The ends lost 6 bases at V and 8 bases at J; junction bases unmatched: 18. The CDR3 covers 16 residues. Looked up from germline, CDR1 is MNHNS and CDR2 is SASEGT. The CDR3 region has the DNA TGTGCCAGCAGCTTGACAGGGACTCGCCCTTCGAGAGGCTACACCTTC. It is translated as CASSLTGTRPSRGYTF.

In its sample, this clonotype was seen many times. Here the CDR3 reads CASSFFDREFWSDTQYF. The DNA for the CDR3 is TGTGCCAGCAGTTTTTTCGACAGGGAGTTTTGGTCAGATACGCAGTATTTT. The chain combines TRBV28 with TRBJ2-3, with 7 nucleotides matching TRBD1. This CDR3 is 17 amino acids long. Germline values: CDR1 MDHEN, CDR2 SYDVKM. J was trimmed by 4 bases and V by 3 bases; bases with no gene match: 13.

The chain is built from TRBV28 and TRBJ2-7, with 7 bases fitting TRBD1. The ends lost 4 bases at V and 2 bases at J; junction bases unmatched: 5. Germline-derived CDR1 and CDR2 are MDHEN and SYDVKM. The CDR3 sequence is 14 residues long. CDR3 region: CASSSPRGTYEQYF. DNA of the CDR3: TGTGCCAGCAGTTCTCCCAGGGGGACCTACGAGCAGTACTTC.

Ten or more counts support this clonotype. The chain joins TRBV14 to TRBJ2-3; D unresolved. The CDR3 length is 14 residues. Germline V lookup: CDR1 SGHDN, CDR2 FVKESK. The V and J ends lost 3 bases and 4 bases respectively, with 11 bases between them. The chain's CDR3 is CASSQSWVADTQYF. CDR3 bases: TGTGCCAGCAGCCAGAGTTGGGTCGCAGATACGCAGTATTTT.

This clonotype has a count of ten or more. V usage is TRBV6-1 and J usage is TRBJ1-3; D gene unclear. CDR1 MNHNS and CDR2 SASEGT come from the germline V gene. The V gene lost 8 bases and the J gene lost 6 bases, with 11 bases spanning the gap. The CDR3 is 12 amino acids. CDR3 amino acids: CASLELPNTIYF. CDR3 nucleotides: TGTGCCAGCTTGGAGCTTCCAAACACCATATATTTT.

To note about this clonotype: Compared with germline, one end of the junction differs, possibly owing to a read error. This sequence joins TRBV12-3 or TRBV12-4 and TRBJ2-3; a possible D gene is TRBD2 (8 bases). The CDR3 is 17 amino acids. CDR3: CASSFFCGRIGTVTQYF. Written as DNA, the CDR3 is TGTGCCAGCAGTTTTTTCTGCGGGAGGATTGGGACAGTTACGCAGTATTTT.

This clonotype occurred a few times. The V call is TRBV7-9, the J call TRBJ2-7, with TRBD2 identical over 7 bases. Germline CDR1 is SEHNR and CDR2 is FQNEAQ (reference sequence). V lost 8 bases and J lost 9; bases outside the gene matches: 19. The CDR3 length is 15 residues. CDR3 region: CASGPSGFISLRQYF. As DNA, the CDR3 is TGTGCCAGCGGGCCTAGCGGATTCATTTCCCTGAGGCAGTACTTC.

To note about this clonotype: The junction departs from germline at one end; a sequencing error may be responsible. The rearrangement joins TRBV5-1 to TRBJ2-5; 10 bases match TRBD1. The CDR3 is 14 amino acids. Germline V gene data show CDR1 as SGHRS and CDR2 as YFSETQ. CDR3 bases: TGTGCCAGCAGCGTATCGGGACAGGGGGAGACCCAGTACTTC. The encoded protein is CASSVSGQGETQYF.

This clonotype has ten or more counts. The chain uses TRBV28 and TRBJ1-3; no clear D. Trimming shortened V by 3 bases and J by 0 bases, and 3 bases separated the two germline ends. Looked up from germline, CDR1 is MDHEN and CDR2 is SYDVKM. There are 13 residues in the CDR3. CDR3 amino acids: CASSLHSGNTIYF. CDR3 DNA sequence: TGTGCCAGCAGTTTGCACTCTGGAAACACCATATATTTT.

This clonotype was counted only a few times. This chain links TRBV7-9 with TRBJ1-1; D gene uncertain. V was pared by 1 base and J by 0 bases, with 15 bases between. Per germline, CDR1 SEHNR and CDR2 FQNEAQ (reference sequence). The CDR3 sequence is 17 residues long. Written as DNA, the CDR3 is TGTGCCAGCAGCTTAGTAACGGGAATGAATATGAACACTGAAGCTTTCTTT. Protein sequence: CASSLVTGMNMNTEAFF. The full variable domain, in which reference TRBV7-9 and TRBJ1-1 provide the parts outside the CDR3, is DTGVSQNPRHKITKRGQNVTFRCDPISEHNRLYWYRQTLGQGPEFLTYFQNEAQLEKSRLLSDRFSAERPKGSFSTLEIQRTEQGDSAMYLCASSLVTGMNMNTEAFFGQGTRLTVV.

This clonotype has ten or more counts. This sequence joins TRBV6-1 and TRBJ1-1; 8 nucleotides line up with TRBD1. The CDR3 covers 14 residues. V dropped 8 bases and J dropped 0; count of bases not matched to a gene: 5. Germline V gives CDR1 MNHNS, CDR2 SASEGT. CDR3 in DNA: TGTGCCAGCGATTCAGGGGGCCTGAACACTGAAGCTTTCTTT. Protein product: CASDSGGLNTEAFF.

The gene calls are TRBV27 and TRBJ2-7, with 11 bases matching TRBD1. Germline V gene data show CDR1 as MNHEY and CDR2 as SMNVEV (reference sequence). The CDR3 spans 14 residues. The V and J ends lost 5 bases and 4 bases, in that order; junction bases with no gene match: 4. CDR3 DNA sequence: TGTGCCAGCAGTCGGGGACAGGGGGATTACGAGCAGTACTTC. This codes for CASSRGQGDYEQYF.

The chain recombines TRBV19 with TRBJ1-5, with no clear D. Trimming stripped 4 bases from V and 2 bases from J, with 18 bases between. The CDR3 loop spans 17 amino acids. CDR1 is LNHDA and CDR2 is SQIVND in the germline V gene (reference sequence). CDR3 loop: CASSTDRTSGGNQPQHF. CDR3 DNA: TGTGCCAGTAGTACGGATCGTACAAGCGGGGGCAATCAGCCCCAGCATTTT.